This TCR beta chain was identified in a study of cytomegalovirus exposure and HLA in healthy donors. CDR3 size: 15 residues. Germline V gives CDR1 SGHNT, CDR2 YENEEA. Deletions cut 2 bases from V and 1 base from J, with 11 bases between. The sample holds a few counts of this clone. 13 Jbeta primers and 60 Vbeta primers were used for the PCR. Libraries were prepared by immunoSEQ multiplex PCR; TCRdb keeps only in-frame clonotypes and omits some of them. The data hold approximately 180,000 clones, with 77% observed a single time. This sequence joins TRBV11-3 and TRBJ1-1; maybe TRBD1 (5 bases). The sequence derives from an older woman in good health and CMV-seropositive. The sequenced sample consisted of PBMCs. The CDR3 loop reads CASSLTGTANTEAFF. CDR3 nucleotide sequence: TGTGCCAGCAGCTTAACCGGGACTGCGAACACTGAAGCTTTCTTT.